These 31 T cell receptor beta chains share one sample of origin, sequenced in a study of cytomegalovirus exposure and HLA in healthy donors. The assay was immunoSEQ multiplex PCR, and TCRdb's table has in-frame clones only and misses some. The repertoire consists of roughly 80,000 clones, with roughly 90% occurring once and the leading ten covering around 2.1%. The sequenced sample was PBMCs. The receptors were gathered from a man younger than 45 in good health and CMV-seronegative.

V is TRBV19 and J is TRBJ1-5; 7 positions agree with TRBD1. CDR3 length equals 12 residues. Trimming removed 11 bases from V and 3 bases from J; junction bases left unmatched: 4. Germline V gene lookup returns CDR1 LNHDA and CDR2 SQIVND (reference sequence). The CDR3: CASGGSNQPQHF. In DNA, the CDR3 is TGTGCCTCAGGGGGTTCCAATCAGCCCCAGCATTTT.

This chain joins TRBV2 and TRBJ1-3; D is ambiguous. This CDR3 has 15 amino acids. V was pared by 6 bases and J by 8 bases, with 20 bases between. Germline V lookup: CDR1 SNHLY, CDR2 FYNNEI. CDR3 in DNA: TGTGCCAGCAGCGTCACCAATACAGAGCGGGACACCATATATTTT. This sequence encodes CASSVTNTERDTIYF.

The V call is TRBV19, the J call TRBJ1-2, with D perhaps matching TRBD1 (5 bases). The CDR3 covers 17 residues. Trimming stripped 1 base from V and 0 bases from J, with 15 bases between. Germline V gene sequence: CDR1 LNHDA, CDR2 SQIVND (reference sequence). The CDR3 reads CASSIGGGGSANYGYTF. The CDR3, as DNA: TGTGCCAGTAGTATAGGCGGGGGAGGATCAGCTAACTATGGCTACACCTTC.

CDR3 bases: TGTGCCAGCAGCTTAGAAGGGGGCTCCACAGATACGCAGTATTTT. This translates into CASSLEGGSTDTQYF. This rearrangement joins TRBV11-2 to TRBJ2-3; TRBD1 agrees at 7 bases. Trimming took 0 bases from V and 2 from J; bases not matched to a gene: 2. This CDR3 is 15 amino acids long. Germline V CDR1 and CDR2: SGHAT, FQNNGV.

This chain links TRBV30 with TRBJ2-3, with 7 bases identical to TRBD1. Germline CDR1 GTSNPN, CDR2 SVGIG (reference sequence). The junction had 7 bases not matched to a gene; V was cut back by 1 base and J by 0 bases. This CDR3 has 16 residues. The CDR3 nucleotides are TGTGCCTGGAGTGACACAGGGGCATCTAGCACAGATACGCAGTATTTT. Its protein product is CAWSDTGASSTDTQYF.

The chain has TRBV2 and TRBJ2-5; 7 bases align to TRBD1. This CDR3 region has 14 residues. V lost 6 bases, J lost 7 bases, and 11 bases stayed unmatched. Germline CDR1 is SNHLY and CDR2 is FYNNEI. CDR3 sequence reads: CASRPGTDEATQYF. DNA of the CDR3: TGTGCCAGCAGACCCGGGACAGATGAGGCGACCCAGTACTTC.

The chain combines TRBV15 with TRBJ2-7, with 9 positions matching TRBD1. J gave up 2 bases and V 0 bases, and 5 bases lay outside the gene matches. Germline CDR1 and CDR2: LNHNV and YYDKDF (reference sequence). The CDR3 is 16 amino acids. As DNA, the CDR3 is TGTGCCACCAGCAGAGAGGGACAGGGAACAACCTACGAGCAGTACTTC. This translates into CATSREGQGTTYEQYF.

This clone has just one count. The genes are TRBV11-2 and TRBJ1-1; 7 bases are a match to TRBD1. There are 12 residues in the CDR3. V lost 11 bases and J lost 3; bases outside the gene matches: 6. CDR1 SGHAT and CDR2 FQNNGV come from the germline V gene. As DNA, the CDR3 is TGTGCCGGTAACAGGGGTGACACTGAAGCTTTCTTT. This encodes CAGNRGDTEAFF.

J is TRBJ2-1 and V is TRBV6-1, with no clear D. V lost 2 bases and J lost 3, with 11 bases in between. CDR1 is MNHNS and CDR2 is SASEGT in the germline V gene. The CDR3 sequence is 15 residues long. CDR3 loop: CASSERLAVYNEQFF. The CDR3, as DNA: TGTGCCAGCAGTGAACGTTTAGCTGTCTACAATGAGCAGTTCTTC.

This sequence joins TRBV6-1 and TRBJ2-1, with TRBD1 identical over 8 bases. Germline V gene data show CDR1 as MNHNS and CDR2 as SASEGT. The J segment lost 4 bases and the V segment lost 8 bases, leaving 10 bases of the junction unmatched. The length of the CDR3 is 15 residues. The CDR3, as DNA: TGTGCCAGCGGAACGAATGACAGGGGTTACAATGAGCAGTTCTTC. It encodes CASGTNDRGYNEQFF.

This clone was recorded once. J is TRBJ2-2 and V is TRBV30, with a weak D call TRBD2 (6 bases). The ends were cut back, 0 bases at V and 3 bases at J, with 11 bases in the middle. The germline CDR1 and CDR2 sequences are GTSNPN and SVGIG (reference sequence). CDR3 length: 15 amino acids. CDR3 nucleotides: TGTGCCTGGAGTGTCGGGGACTCTCACACCGGGGAGCTGTTTTTT. It is translated as CAWSVGDSHTGELFF.

This rearrangement joins TRBV15 to TRBJ2-7; possibly TRBD1 for D (5 bases). V was clipped by 0 bases and J by 7 bases, with 13 bases between them. The CDR3 covers 14 residues. From germline, CDR1 is LNHNV and CDR2 YYDKDF (reference sequence). The CDR3 reads CATSRDLAGREQYF. Written as DNA, the CDR3 is TGTGCCACCAGCAGAGATCTCGCAGGGCGGGAGCAGTACTTC.

This sequence joins TRBV4-1 and TRBJ2-1; 14 nucleotides line up with TRBD2. Germline values: CDR1 MGHRA, CDR2 YSYEKL. The ends lost 4 bases at V and 6 bases at J; junction bases unmatched: 2. This CDR3 spans 15 amino acids. CDR3 sequence (DNA): TGCGCCAGCAGCCGCGGACTAGCGGGAGGCAATGAGCAGTTCTTC. It encodes CASSRGLAGGNEQFF.

V usage is TRBV27 and J usage is TRBJ2-7; 9 bases match TRBD1. CDR3 length: 14 residues. The germline V gene has CDR1 MNHEY and CDR2 SMNVEV (reference sequence). V was pared by 7 bases and J by 2 bases, with 6 bases of the junction left unmatched. This CDR3 is CASKIRDRAYEQYF. CDR3 coding DNA: TGTGCCAGCAAGATACGGGACAGGGCCTACGAGCAGTACTTC.

This chain connects TRBV18 to TRBJ2-7, with D perhaps TRBD2 (5 bases). V was shortened by 4 bases and J by 1 base, with 5 bases between the two germline ends. The CDR3 contains 12 residues. Per the germline V gene, CDR1 is KGHSH and CDR2 is LQKENI. The CDR3 spells CASSRGSYEQYF. The CDR3 DNA is TGTGCCAGCTCACGAGGGTCCTACGAGCAGTACTTC.

The chain has TRBV10-2 and TRBJ2-7, with TRBD1 identical over 7 bases. Germline V gene data show CDR1 as WSHSY and CDR2 as SAAADI. The CDR3 totals 14 residues. V was clipped by 3 bases and J by 6 bases; unmatched bases: 8. In DNA, the CDR3 is TGCGCCAGCAGTGACCTAAACAGGGGAACCGAGCAGTACTTC. This encodes CASSDLNRGTEQYF.

The chain couples TRBV5-4 to TRBJ2-5; 7 bases fit TRBD1. The J call may not be correct, given that the DNA end is closer to TRBJ2-7. Germline CDR1 reads SGHNT; CDR2 reads YYREEE (reference sequence). The CDR3 is made up of 14 amino acids. In nucleotides, the CDR3 is TGTGCCAGCAGCTTTCTGACAGGGCCTCGCGAGCAGTACTTC. Residues: CASSFLTGPREQYF.

This chain joins TRBV28 and TRBJ1-5, with D possibly matching TRBD1 (6 bases). The CDR3 loop spans 13 amino acids. Germline CDR1 and CDR2: MDHEN and SYDVKM. Between the trimmed V and J ends, which lost 7 bases and 4 bases, there was a span of 11 bases. The DNA of the CDR3 is TGTGCCAGCACCGGGGGGGCTAATCAGCCCCAGCATTTT. It encodes CASTGGANQPQHF.

The rearrangement links TRBV5-1 to TRBJ2-5; 7 bases fit TRBD1. The CDR3 has 14 residues. Unmatched junction bases numbered 6, after V lost 4 bases and J lost 3 bases. Germline V CDR1 and CDR2: SGHRS, YFSETQ. The CDR3 region is CASSPGTDKETQYF. CDR3 DNA: TGCGCCAGCAGCCCGGGGACAGACAAAGAGACCCAGTACTTC. The variable domain in full, completed from reference TRBV5-1 and TRBJ2-5, reads KAGVTQTPRYLIKTRGQQVTLSCSPISGHRSVSWYQQTPGQGLQFLFEYFSETQRNKGNFPGRFSGRQFSNSRSEMNVSTLELGDSALYLCASSPGTDKETQYFGPGTRLLVL.

The V and J genes are TRBV7-9 and TRBJ2-5; TRBD1 matches at 11 bases. Germline-derived CDR1 and CDR2 are SEHNR and FQNEAQ (reference sequence). V lost 3 bases, J lost 5 bases, and 8 bases stayed unmatched. CDR3 size: 16 residues. CDR3 coding DNA: TGTGCCAGCAGCTTGTCGTGGGACAGGGGGGGCGAGACCCAGTACTTC. As protein: CASSLSWDRGGETQYF.

The V gene is TRBV6-5, the J gene TRBJ1-3; D is undetermined. This CDR3 contains 15 residues. V lost 6 bases to trimming and J lost 0 bases, with 12 bases between them. Germline-derived CDR1 and CDR2 are MNHEY and SVGAGI. The chain's CDR3 is CASSRGLNSGNTIYF. The CDR3 DNA reads TGTGCCAGCAGCCGAGGACTGAACTCTGGAAACACCATATATTTT.

The CDR3 spells CASSFTGSYEQYF. For the CDR3, the DNA is TGTGCCAGCAGCTTCACCGGGTCCTACGAGCAGTACTTC. The gene calls are TRBV5-4 and TRBJ2-5; no reliable D call. The closer fit of TRBJ2-7 to the DNA end suggests the J call may be wrong. The CDR3 totals 13 residues. The germline V gene has CDR1 SGHNT and CDR2 YYREEE (reference sequence).

In this sample, this clone turned up a few times. This rearrangement joins TRBV7-3 to TRBJ2-3; D may be TRBD1 (6 bases). The germline V gene encodes CDR1 SGHTA and CDR2 FQGTGA. The V end lost 1 base, the J end lost 0 bases, and 11 bases lay between the germline ends. The CDR3 has 16 amino acids. The CDR3 region is CASSLMGAASTDTQYF. Here the CDR3 DNA reads TGTGCCAGCAGCTTAATGGGGGCAGCTAGCACAGATACGCAGTATTTT.

In DNA, the CDR3 is TGCGCCAGCAGCCCTAACAGGGGCTCCTATAATTCACCCCTCCACTTT. This codes for CASSPNRGSYNSPLHF. J is TRBJ1-6 and V is TRBV5-1, with 7 bases fitting TRBD1. The CDR3 runs 16 residues. The germline CDR1 and CDR2 sequences are SGHRS and YFSETQ. Germline trimming cut 4 bases from V and 0 bases from J; bases unmatched to any gene: 4. Full variable domain (rest looked up from reference TRBV5-1 and TRBJ1-6): KAGVTQTPRYLIKTRGQQVTLSCSPISGHRSVSWYQQTPGQGLQFLFEYFSETQRNKGNFPGRFSGRQFSNSRSEMNVSTLELGDSALYLCASSPNRGSYNSPLHFGNGTRLTVT.

This chain uses TRBV6-1 with TRBJ2-1; D might be TRBD2 (5 bases). Trimming pared 5 bases from V and 9 bases from J, leaving 11 bases between. The V gene's germline CDR1 is MNHNS and CDR2 SASEGT. The CDR3 sequence is 12 residues long. CDR3: CASSFLAAEQFF. CDR3 coding DNA: TGTGCCAGCAGTTTTCTAGCCGCTGAGCAGTTCTTC.

This rearrangement joins TRBV5-5 to TRBJ1-5; D is unresolved. CDR1 is SGHKS, CDR2 YYEKEE, per germline (reference sequence). V was cut by 3 bases and J by 5 bases, with 12 bases left in between. The CDR3 loop spans 14 amino acids. The CDR3, as DNA: TGTGCCAGCAGCTCTGGATACGGAGATCAGCCCCAGCATTTT. Protein: CASSSGYGDQPQHF.

This sequence joins TRBV15 and TRBJ2-7; 7 bases fit TRBD2. Per germline, CDR1 LNHNV and CDR2 YYDKDF (reference sequence). The CDR3 extends over 11 amino acids. J gave up 3 bases and V 9 bases, and 2 bases lay outside the gene matches. Here the CDR3 reads CATGGDYEQYF. CDR3 bases: TGTGCCACGGGGGGGGACTACGAGCAGTACTTC.

The rearrangement links TRBV19 to TRBJ1-5; 8 nucleotides line up with TRBD1. Trimming took 4 bases from V and 6 from J; bases not matched to a gene: 5. Germline V CDR1 and CDR2: LNHDA, SQIVND (reference sequence). CDR3 size: 14 residues. CDR3 amino acids: CASSNTGGGQPQHF. The DNA of the CDR3 is TGTGCCAGTAGTAACACAGGGGGGGGTCAGCCCCAGCATTTT.

The rearrangement uses TRBV28 and TRBJ1-5; a weak D match, TRBD1 (6 bases). CDR3 length: 16 residues. V was pared by 6 bases and J by 2 bases, with 17 bases between. CDR1 is MDHEN and CDR2 is SYDVKM in the germline V gene. The CDR3 bases are TGTGCCAGCAGCCGAGGAGCAGGGGCGCGCAATCAGCCCCAGCATTTT. Translating gives CASSRGAGARNQPQHF.

The genes are TRBV6-4 and TRBJ1-1; tentatively, D is TRBD1 (5 bases). From germline, CDR1 is MRHNA and CDR2 SNTAGT. This CDR3 is built from 16 residues. The V and J ends lost 6 bases and 4 bases respectively, with 21 bases between them. CDR3 loop: CASRPTGGEMGTEAFF. Here the CDR3 DNA reads TGTGCCAGCAGACCCACGGGAGGGGAGATGGGCACTGAAGCTTTCTTT.

The V gene is TRBV6-1, the J gene TRBJ1-4; D perhaps matches TRBD1 (5 bases). Germline-derived CDR1 and CDR2 are MNHNS and SASEGT. Trimming removed 10 bases from V and 3 bases from J, with 9 bases in between. The CDR3 is made up of 12 amino acids. Here the CDR3 reads CATPGPNEKLFF. The CDR3 coding sequence is TGTGCCACCCCAGGGCCTAATGAAAAACTGTTTTTT.